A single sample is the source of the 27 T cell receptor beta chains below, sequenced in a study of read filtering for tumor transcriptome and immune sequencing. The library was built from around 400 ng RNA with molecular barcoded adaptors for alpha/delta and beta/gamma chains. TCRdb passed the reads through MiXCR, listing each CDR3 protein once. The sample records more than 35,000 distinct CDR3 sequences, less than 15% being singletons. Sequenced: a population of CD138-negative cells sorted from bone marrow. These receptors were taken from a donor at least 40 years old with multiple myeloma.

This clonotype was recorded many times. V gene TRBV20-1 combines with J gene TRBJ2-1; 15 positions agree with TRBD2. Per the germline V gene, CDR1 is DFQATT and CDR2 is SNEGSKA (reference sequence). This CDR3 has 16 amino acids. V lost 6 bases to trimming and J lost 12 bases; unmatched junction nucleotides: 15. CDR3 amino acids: CSAGKAGTSGGTGQFF. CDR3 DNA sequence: TGCAGTGCGGGTAAAGCCGGGACTAGCGGGGGGACCGGGCAGTTCTTC.

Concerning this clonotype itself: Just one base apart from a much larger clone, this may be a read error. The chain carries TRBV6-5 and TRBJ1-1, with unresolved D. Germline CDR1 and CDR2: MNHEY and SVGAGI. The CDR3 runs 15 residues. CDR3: CACSYSVGVNTEAFF. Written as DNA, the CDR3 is TGTGCCTGCAGTTACTCTGTCGGGGTTAACACTGAAGCTTTCTTT.

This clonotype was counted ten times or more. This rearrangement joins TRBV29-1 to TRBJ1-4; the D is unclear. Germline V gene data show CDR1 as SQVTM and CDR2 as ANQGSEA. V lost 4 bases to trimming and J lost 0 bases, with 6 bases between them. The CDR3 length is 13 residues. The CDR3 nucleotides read TGCAGCGTTGCTACACCAACTAATGAAAAACTGTTTTTT. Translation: CSVATPTNEKLFF.

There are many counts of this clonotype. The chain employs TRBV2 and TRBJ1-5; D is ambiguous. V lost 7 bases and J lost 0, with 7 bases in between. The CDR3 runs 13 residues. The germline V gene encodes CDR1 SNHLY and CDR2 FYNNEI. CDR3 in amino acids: CASKGDSNQPQHF. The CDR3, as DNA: TGTGCCAGCAAGGGTGATAGCAATCAGCCCCAGCATTTT.

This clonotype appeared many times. For the CDR3, the DNA is TGCAGTGCTAGACTCAGGGGGCGCTTTGAGGCTTTCTTT. It codes for CSARLRGRFEAFF. The rearrangement links TRBV20-1 to TRBJ1-1; 8 nucleotides align to TRBD1. The germline gives CDR1 DFQATT, CDR2 SNEGSKA (reference sequence). The CDR3 consists of 13 residues. V gave up 2 bases and J gave up 11 bases; unmatched junction bases: 10.

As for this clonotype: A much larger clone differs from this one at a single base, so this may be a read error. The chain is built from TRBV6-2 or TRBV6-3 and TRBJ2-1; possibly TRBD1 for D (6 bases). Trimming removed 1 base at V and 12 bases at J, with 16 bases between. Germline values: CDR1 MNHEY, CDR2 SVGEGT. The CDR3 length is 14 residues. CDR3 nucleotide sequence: TGTGCCAGCAGTTACTTTAGTCAGGGGCATGGGCAGTTCTTC. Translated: CASSYFSQGHGQFF.

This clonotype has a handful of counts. CDR3 amino acids: CAGKGNQETQYF. CDR3 nucleotide sequence: TGTGCCGGCAAGGGTAACCAAGAGACCCAGTACTTC. V usage is TRBV6-6 and J usage is TRBJ2-5; D is undetermined. The CDR3 consists of 12 residues. Germline loops: CDR1 MNHNY, CDR2 SVGAGI (reference sequence). Trimming removed 11 bases from V and 0 bases from J, with 10 bases in between.

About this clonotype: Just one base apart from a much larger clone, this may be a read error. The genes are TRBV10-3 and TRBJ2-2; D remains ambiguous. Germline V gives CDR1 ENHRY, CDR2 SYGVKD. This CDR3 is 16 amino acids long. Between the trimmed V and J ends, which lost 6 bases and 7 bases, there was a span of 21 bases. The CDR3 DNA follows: TGTGCCATCAGATCTCAAATGCAGATGACAAACGGGGAGCTGTTTTTT. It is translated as CAIRSQMQMTNGELFF.

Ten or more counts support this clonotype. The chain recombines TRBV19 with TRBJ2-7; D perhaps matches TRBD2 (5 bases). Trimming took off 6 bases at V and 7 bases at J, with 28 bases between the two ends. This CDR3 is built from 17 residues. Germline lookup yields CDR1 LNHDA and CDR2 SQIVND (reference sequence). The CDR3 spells CASSDQTYLGKTGEQYF. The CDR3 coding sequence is TGTGCCAGTAGCGATCAAACATACTTGGGGAAGACGGGGGAGCAGTACTTC.

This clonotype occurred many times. CDR3 sequence (DNA): TGCAGTGCTAACAGAGGGAGTAGCGGGGAATTTGGGACCCAGTACTTC. It translates to CSANRGSSGEFGTQYF. The chain carries TRBV20-1 and TRBJ2-5, with 8 bases fitting TRBD2. Unmatched junction bases numbered 17, after V lost 4 bases and J lost 7 bases. Germline loops: CDR1 DFQATT, CDR2 SNEGSKA (reference sequence). The CDR3 loop spans 16 amino acids.

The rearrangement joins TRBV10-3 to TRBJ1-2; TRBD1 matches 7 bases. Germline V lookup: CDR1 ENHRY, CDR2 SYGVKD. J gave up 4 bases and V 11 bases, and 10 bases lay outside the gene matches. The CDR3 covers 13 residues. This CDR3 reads CAVASGGFYGYTF. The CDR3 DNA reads TGTGCCGTCGCGTCAGGGGGTTTCTATGGCTACACCTTC.

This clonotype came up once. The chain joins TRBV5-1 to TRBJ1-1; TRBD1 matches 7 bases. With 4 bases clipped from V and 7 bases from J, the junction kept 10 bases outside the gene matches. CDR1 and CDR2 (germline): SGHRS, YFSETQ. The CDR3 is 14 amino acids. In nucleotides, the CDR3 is TGCGCCAGCAGCCCGAGACAGGGTTCAATTGAAGCTTTCTTT. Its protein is CASSPRQGSIEAFF.

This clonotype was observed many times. CDR3 protein: CASSPLAQGTTGELFF. The CDR3 region has the DNA TGTGCCAGCAGCCCCCTCGCACAGGGAACTACCGGGGAGCTGTTTTTT. The V gene is TRBV7-3, the J gene TRBJ2-2; maybe TRBD1 (6 bases). CDR3 size: 16 residues. The ends were cut back, 5 bases at V and 5 bases at J, with 18 bases in the middle. From germline, CDR1 is SGHTA and CDR2 FQGTGA.

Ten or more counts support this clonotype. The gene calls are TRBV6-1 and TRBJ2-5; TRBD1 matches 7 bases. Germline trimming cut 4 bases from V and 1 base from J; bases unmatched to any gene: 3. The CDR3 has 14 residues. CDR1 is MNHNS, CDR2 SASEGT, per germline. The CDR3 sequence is CASSARTGQETQYF. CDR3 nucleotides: TGTGCCAGCAGTGCAAGGACAGGCCAAGAGACCCAGTACTTC.

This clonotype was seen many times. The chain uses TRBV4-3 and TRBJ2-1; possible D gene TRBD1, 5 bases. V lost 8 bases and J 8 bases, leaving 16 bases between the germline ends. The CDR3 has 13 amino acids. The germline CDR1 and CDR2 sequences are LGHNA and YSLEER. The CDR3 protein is CASRATAGDEQFF. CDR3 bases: TGCGCCAGCCGAGCGACAGCCGGAGATGAGCAGTTCTTC.

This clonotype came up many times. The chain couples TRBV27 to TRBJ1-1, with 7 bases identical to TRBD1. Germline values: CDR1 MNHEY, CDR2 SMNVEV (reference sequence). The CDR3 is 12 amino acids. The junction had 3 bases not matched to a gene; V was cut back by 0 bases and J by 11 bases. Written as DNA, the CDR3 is TGTGCCAGCAGTTTATCGACAGGGCCGGCTTTCTTT. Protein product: CASSLSTGPAFF.

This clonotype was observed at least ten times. The CDR3: CASSYSTRGRSYEQYF. The CDR3 DNA sequence: TGTGCCAGCAGTTACTCGACCCGGGGACGGAGCTACGAGCAGTACTTC. This chain uses TRBV6-6 with TRBJ2-7; D tentatively reads TRBD1 or TRBD2 (5 bases each). In germline, CDR1 is MNHNY, CDR2 SVGAGI (reference sequence). V was shortened by 0 bases and J by 3 bases, with 15 bases between the two germline ends. This CDR3 region has 16 residues.

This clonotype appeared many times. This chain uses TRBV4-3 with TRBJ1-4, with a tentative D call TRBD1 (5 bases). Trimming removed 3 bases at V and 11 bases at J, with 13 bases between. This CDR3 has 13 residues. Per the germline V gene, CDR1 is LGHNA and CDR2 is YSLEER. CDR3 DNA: TGCGCCAGCAGCCACACTCAGGGCTTTAAACTGTTTTTT. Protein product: CASSHTQGFKLFF.

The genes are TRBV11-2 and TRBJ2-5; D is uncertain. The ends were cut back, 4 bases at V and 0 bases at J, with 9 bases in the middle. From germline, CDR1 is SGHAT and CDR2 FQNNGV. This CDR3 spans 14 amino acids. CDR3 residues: CASSSRRNQETQYF. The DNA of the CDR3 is TGTGCCAGCAGCTCAAGACGGAACCAAGAGACCCAGTACTTC.

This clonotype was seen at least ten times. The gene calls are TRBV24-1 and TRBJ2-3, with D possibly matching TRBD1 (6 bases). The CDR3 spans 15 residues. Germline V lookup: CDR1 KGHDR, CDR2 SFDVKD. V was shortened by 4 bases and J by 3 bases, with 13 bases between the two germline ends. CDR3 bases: TGTGCCACCAGTGACCCCGAACAGGGTACAGATACGCAGTATTTT. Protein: CATSDPEQGTDTQYF.

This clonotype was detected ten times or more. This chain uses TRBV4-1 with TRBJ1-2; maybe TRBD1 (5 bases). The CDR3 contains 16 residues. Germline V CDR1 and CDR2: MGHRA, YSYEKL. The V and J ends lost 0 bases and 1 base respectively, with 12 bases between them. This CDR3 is CASSQEQGRVNYGYTF. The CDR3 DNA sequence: TGCGCCAGCAGCCAAGAGCAGGGCAGGGTTAACTATGGCTACACCTTC.

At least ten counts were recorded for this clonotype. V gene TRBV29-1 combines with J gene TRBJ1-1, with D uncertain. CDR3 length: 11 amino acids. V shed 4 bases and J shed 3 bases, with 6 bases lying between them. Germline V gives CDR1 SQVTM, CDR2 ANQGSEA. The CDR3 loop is CSVGEDTEAFF. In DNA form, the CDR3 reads TGCAGCGTTGGGGAGGACACTGAAGCTTTCTTT.

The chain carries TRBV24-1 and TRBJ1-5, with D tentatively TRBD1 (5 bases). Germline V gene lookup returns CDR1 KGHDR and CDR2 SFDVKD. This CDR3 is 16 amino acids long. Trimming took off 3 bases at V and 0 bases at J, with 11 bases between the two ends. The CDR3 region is CATSDGTRNSNQPQHF. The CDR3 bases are TGTGCCACCAGTGATGGGACGAGAAATAGCAATCAGCCCCAGCATTTT.

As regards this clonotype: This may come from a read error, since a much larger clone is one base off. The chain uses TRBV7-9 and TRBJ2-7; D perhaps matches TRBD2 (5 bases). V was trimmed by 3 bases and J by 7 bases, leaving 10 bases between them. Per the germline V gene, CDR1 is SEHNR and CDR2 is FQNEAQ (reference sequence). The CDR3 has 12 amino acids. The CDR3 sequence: CASSFPEDEQYF. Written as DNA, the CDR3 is TGTGCCAGCAGCTTCCCGGAGGATGAGCAGTACTTC.

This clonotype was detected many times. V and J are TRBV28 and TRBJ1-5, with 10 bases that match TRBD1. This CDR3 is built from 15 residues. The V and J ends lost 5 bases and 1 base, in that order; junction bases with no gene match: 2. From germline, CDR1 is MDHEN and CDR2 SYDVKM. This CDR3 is CASSLDRGSNQPQHF. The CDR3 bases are TGTGCCAGCAGTCTGGACAGGGGGAGCAATCAGCCCCAGCATTTT.

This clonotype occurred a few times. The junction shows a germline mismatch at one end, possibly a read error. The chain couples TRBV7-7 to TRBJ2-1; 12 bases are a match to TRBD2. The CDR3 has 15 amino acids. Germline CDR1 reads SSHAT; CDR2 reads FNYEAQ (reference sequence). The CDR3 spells CASSPWTSGVYEQFF. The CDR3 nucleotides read TGTGCTAGCAGCCCGTGGACTAGCGGGGTCTATGAGCAGTTCTTC.

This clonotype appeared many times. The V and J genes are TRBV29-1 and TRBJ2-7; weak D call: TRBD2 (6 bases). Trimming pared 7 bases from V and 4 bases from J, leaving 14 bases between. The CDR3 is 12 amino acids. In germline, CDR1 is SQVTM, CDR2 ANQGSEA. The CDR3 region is CSARDSRYEQYF. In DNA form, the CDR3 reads TGCAGCGCCCGGGACTCCAGATACGAGCAGTACTTC.